Listed here are 26 T cell receptor beta chains from one sample, sequenced in a study of blood T cell repertoires in COVID-19. TCRdb keeps only in-frame clones here, not all; method: immunoSEQ multiplex PCR. This table has about 290,000 clones, 89% appearing once. Sequences were obtained from PBMCs or T cells enriched from blood (not recorded which). These receptors came from a woman between 35 and 50 years old who had recovered from COVID-19.

This chain connects TRBV9 to TRBJ1-3, with TRBD1 identical over 9 bases. J gave up 2 bases and V 3 bases, and 3 bases lay outside the gene matches. Germline CDR1 reads SGDLS; CDR2 reads YYNGEE. There are 15 residues in the CDR3. This CDR3 reads CASSATGGPGNTIYF. Here the CDR3 DNA reads TGTGCCAGCAGCGCGACAGGGGGGCCTGGAAACACCATATATTTT. The full variable domain, with the rest looked up from reference TRBV9 and TRBJ1-3, is DSGVTQTPKHLITATGQRVTLRCSPRSGDLSVYWYQQSLDQGLQFLIQYYNGEERAKGNILERFSAQQFPDLHSELNLSSLELGDSALYFCASSATGGPGNTIYFGEGSWLTVV.

J is TRBJ2-2 and V is TRBV7-2, with D possibly matching TRBD2 (6 bases). The V end was cut by 1 base, the J end by 8 bases, with 17 bases between. Looked up from germline, CDR1 is SGHTA and CDR2 is FQGNSA. CDR3 size: 16 residues. The CDR3, as DNA: TGTGCCAGCAGCTTAGTTATGCGTCGGAGGGGTGGGGAGCTGTTTTTT. This sequence encodes CASSLVMRRRGGELFF.

The V gene is TRBV4-2, the J gene TRBJ1-1; possible D gene TRBD1, 5 bases. The CDR3 has 15 residues. Germline values: CDR1 LGHNA, CDR2 YNFKEQ. Trimming took 0 bases from V and 8 from J, leaving 16 bases between them. CDR3 sequence reads: CASSQDSQVAGEAFF. CDR3 bases: TGTGCCAGCAGCCAAGACTCACAGGTCGCGGGGGAAGCTTTCTTT.

This chain connects TRBV11-2 to TRBJ2-7; 10 nucleotides line up with TRBD1. The CDR3 loop spans 13 amino acids. V shed 5 bases and J 3 bases; nucleotides not matched to a gene: 1. CDR1 is SGHAT, CDR2 FQNNGV, per germline. CDR3 bases: TGTGCCAGCAGCAGGGACAGGGGCTACGAGCAGTACTTC. It is translated as CASSRDRGYEQYF. The full variable domain, in which reference TRBV11-2 and TRBJ2-7 provide the parts outside the CDR3, is EAGVAQSPRYKIIEKRQSVAFWCNPISGHATLYWYQQILGQGPKLLIQFQNNGVVDDSQLPKDRFSAERLKGVDSTLKIQPAKLEDSAVYLCASSRDRGYEQYFGPGTRLTVT.

The chain carries TRBV29-1 and TRBJ2-3, with D perhaps TRBD2 (5 bases). The CDR3 is 13 amino acids. CDR1 is SQVTM, CDR2 ANQGSEA, per germline. Deletions cut 7 bases from V and 3 bases from J, with 14 bases between. The CDR3 region is CSGKRIITDTQYF. The CDR3 region has the DNA TGCAGCGGGAAGCGGATTATTACAGATACGCAGTATTTT.

The rearrangement links TRBV5-6 to TRBJ1-6; the match to TRBD1 covers 7 bases. The junction had 2 bases not matched to a gene; V was cut back by 3 bases and J by 5 bases. The CDR3 spans 14 residues. The germline CDR1 and CDR2 sequences are SGHDT and YYEEEE. The CDR3 coding sequence is TGTGCCAGCAGCTACAGGGGAAATAATTCACCCCTCCACTTT. Translating it yields CASSYRGNNSPLHF.

The J gene is TRBJ1-5, the V gene TRBV7-3; 7 positions agree with TRBD1. CDR1 and CDR2 from the germline V gene are SGHTA and FQGTGA. CDR3 length: 15 amino acids. Trimming removed 0 bases from V and 6 bases from J; junction bases left unmatched: 5. CDR3 DNA sequence: TGTGCCAGCAGCTTAACCAGGGGGGTAGGTCAGCCCCAGCATTTT. This encodes CASSLTRGVGQPQHF.

The chain employs TRBV7-2 and TRBJ1-1, with D perhaps matching TRBD1 (5 bases). Germline V gives CDR1 SGHTA, CDR2 FQGNSA. Trimming removed 4 bases from V and 3 bases from J, with 9 bases in between. There are 13 residues in the CDR3. For the CDR3, the DNA is TGTGCCAGCAGCTCCTCAGGGTACACTGAAGCTTTCTTT. Encoded protein: CASSSSGYTEAFF.

V and J are TRBV19 and TRBJ2-1; TRBD2 is a possible D gene (6 bases). This CDR3 comprises 16 residues. The germline gives CDR1 LNHDA, CDR2 SQIVND (reference sequence). Trimming left V 7 bases short and J 1 base short, with 17 bases between. CDR3 protein: CASTPGTYPSYNEQFF. The CDR3 nucleotides are TGTGCCAGTACCCCCGGGACTTACCCTTCCTACAATGAGCAGTTCTTC. The variable domain in full, with the rest retrieved from reference TRBV19 and TRBJ2-1, is DGGITQSPKYLFRKEGQNVTLSCEQNLNHDAMYWYRQDPGQGLRLIYYSQIVNDFQKGDIAEGYSVSREKKESFPLTVTSAQKNPTAFYLCASTPGTYPSYNEQFFGPGTRLTVL.

The chain has TRBV25-1 and TRBJ2-5, with D possibly being TRBD1 (5 bases). Trimming took off 6 bases at V and 3 bases at J, with 20 bases between the two ends. The CDR3 extends over 16 amino acids. Looked up from germline, CDR1 is MGHDK and CDR2 is SYGVNS. The CDR3 reads CASRPGHISLEETQYF. The CDR3 bases are TGTGCCAGCAGGCCAGGACACATTTCCCTCGAAGAGACCCAGTACTTC.

The genes are TRBV5-1 and TRBJ1-4, with a possible D match to TRBD1 (5 bases). The V and J ends lost 0 bases and 8 bases respectively, with 11 bases between them. Germline lookup yields CDR1 SGHRS and CDR2 YFSETQ. The CDR3 consists of 14 residues. The CDR3 DNA follows: TGCGCCAGCAGCTTGGGAGACAGTTCCGAAAAACTGTTTTTT. Protein sequence: CASSLGDSSEKLFF. Supplemented by reference TRBV5-1 and TRBJ1-4, the full variable domain reads KAGVTQTPRYLIKTRGQQVTLSCSPISGHRSVSWYQQTPGQGLQFLFEYFSETQRNKGNFPGRFSGRQFSNSRSEMNVSTLELGDSALYLCASSLGDSSEKLFFGSGTQLSVL.

V gene TRBV3-1 (or the pseudogene TRBV3-2) combines with J gene TRBJ2-7, with 7 bases that match TRBD1. The junction had 2 bases not matched to a gene; V was cut back by 5 bases and J by 4 bases. The CDR3 totals 12 residues. The germline gives CDR1 LGHDT, CDR2 YNNKEL (reference sequence). CDR3 sequence: CASSDRVYEQYF. As DNA, the CDR3 is TGTGCCAGCAGCGACAGGGTGTACGAGCAGTACTTC.

The chain employs TRBV9 and TRBJ2-7; unclear D gene. Per germline, CDR1 SGDLS and CDR2 YYNGEE. The V and J ends lost 2 bases and 0 bases respectively, with 6 bases between them. The CDR3 sequence is 13 residues long. DNA of the CDR3: TGTGCCAGCAGCGTCCAGGACTCCTACGAGCAGTACTTC. It codes for CASSVQDSYEQYF.

V is TRBV18 and J is TRBJ1-3, with a weak D call TRBD1 (6 bases). There are 16 residues in the CDR3. V was shortened by 0 bases and J by 4 bases, with 13 bases between the two germline ends. From germline, CDR1 is KGHSH and CDR2 LQKENI. CDR3 region: CASSPPRGATGNTIYF. The CDR3 DNA is TGTGCCAGCTCACCACCGCGGGGGGCGACGGGAAACACCATATATTTT.

The genes are TRBV5-5 and TRBJ2-5, with no clear D. Per the germline V gene, CDR1 is SGHKS and CDR2 is YYEKEE (reference sequence). V lost 5 bases and J lost 4, with 15 bases in between. There are 14 residues in the CDR3. The CDR3 DNA reads TGTGCCAGCAGTAAAGACTCCCATTTAGAGACCCAGTACTTC. Its protein is CASSKDSHLETQYF.

The chain employs TRBV6-1 and TRBJ2-2, with D possibly TRBD1 on 6 matching bases. Trimming took off 3 bases at V and 5 bases at J, with 13 bases between the two ends. There are 15 residues in the CDR3. CDR1 is MNHNS, CDR2 SASEGT, per germline. In DNA form, the CDR3 reads TGTGCCAGCAGTGATTTTGCAGGGGTTACCGGGGAGCTGTTTTTT. Residues: CASSDFAGVTGELFF.

The V and J genes are TRBV5-4 and TRBJ2-5, with 12 bases lining up with TRBD2. The V gene end was trimmed by 4 bases and the J gene end by 2 bases; junction bases not matched to a gene: 9. The germline CDR1 and CDR2 sequences are SGHNT and YYREEE (reference sequence). The CDR3 runs to 17 residues. The CDR3 coding sequence is TGTGCCAGCAGCCGAAGACTAGCGGGAGCGGGGCAAGAGACCCAGTACTTC. Translating gives CASSRRLAGAGQETQYF.

This chain connects TRBV5-1 to TRBJ1-1; 9 bases line up with TRBD1. The CDR3 is made up of 13 amino acids. CDR1 and CDR2 from the germline V gene are SGHRS and YFSETQ. V dropped 5 bases and J dropped 4; count of bases not matched to a gene: 3. CDR3 DNA: TGCGCCAGCAGGGGACAGGGCTTCACTGAAGCTTTCTTT. Its protein is CASRGQGFTEAFF.

The V and J genes are TRBV9 and TRBJ1-6; D gene unclear. This CDR3 is 13 amino acids long. Between the trimmed V and J ends, which lost 6 bases and 8 bases, there was a span of 12 bases. The germline V gene encodes CDR1 SGDLS and CDR2 YYNGEE. CDR3 region: CASNRLEDSPLHF. CDR3 DNA sequence: TGTGCCAGCAATAGGCTAGAGGATTCACCCCTCCACTTT.

This chain links TRBV4-1 with TRBJ1-6, with D possibly being TRBD1 (6 bases). Trimming stripped 3 bases from V and 7 bases from J, with 19 bases between. This CDR3 contains 17 residues. Germline values: CDR1 MGHRA, CDR2 YSYEKL. The DNA for the CDR3 is TGCGCCAGCAGCCAGGATCCCCAGGGGCGTCGAAATTCACCCCTCCACTTT. It is translated as CASSQDPQGRRNSPLHF.

With regard to this clone: Different DNA sequences within this sample yield the same CDR3. The rearrangement uses TRBV30 and TRBJ2-1; no definite D call. The germline V and J ends were trimmed by 0 bases and 4 bases, with 4 bases remaining between them. From germline, CDR1 is GTSNPN and CDR2 SVGIG (reference sequence). The CDR3 spans 12 residues. The CDR3 nucleotides read TGTGCCTGGAGTGTACAATACAATGAGCAGTTCTTC. It yields the protein CAWSVQYNEQFF. The full variable domain, completed using reference TRBV30 and TRBJ2-1, is SQTIHQWPATLVQPVGSPLSLECTVEGTSNPNLYWYRQAAGRGLQLLFYSVGIGQISSEVPQNLSASRPQDRQFILSSKKLLLSDSGFYLCAWSVQYNEQFFGPGTRLTVL.

The chain employs TRBV16 and TRBJ1-2; tentatively, D is TRBD1 (5 bases). This CDR3 spans 12 amino acids. Trimming stripped 2 bases from V and 7 bases from J, with 8 bases between. CDR1 and CDR2 from the germline V gene are KGHSY and FQNENV. The CDR3 is CASSQQGTGYTF. CDR3 bases: TGTGCCAGCAGCCAACAGGGCACTGGCTACACCTTC.

The chain recombines TRBV30 with TRBJ1-1; the D gene is possibly TRBD1 (5 bases). Germline V gives CDR1 GTSNPN, CDR2 SVGIG (reference sequence). This CDR3 has 13 amino acids. V was pared by 4 bases and J by 6 bases, with 15 bases between. The CDR3 loop reads CAWIFGGIPEAFF. The CDR3 region has the DNA TGTGCCTGGATTTTCGGGGGTATCCCTGAAGCTTTCTTT.

CDR3 residues: CASSISGTGGYGYTF. CDR3 bases: TGTGCCAGTAGTATTTCCGGGACAGGGGGCTATGGCTACACCTTC. V gene TRBV19 combines with J gene TRBJ1-2; TRBD1 aligns across 11 bases. Looked up from germline, CDR1 is LNHDA and CDR2 is SQIVND (reference sequence). The CDR3 loop spans 15 amino acids. V dropped 3 bases and J dropped 4; count of bases not matched to a gene: 4.

The J gene is TRBJ1-2, the V gene TRBV6-5; 8 bases are shared with TRBD1. The CDR3 extends over 15 amino acids. V dropped 6 bases and J dropped 4; count of bases not matched to a gene: 10. The germline V gene has CDR1 MNHEY and CDR2 SVGAGI. The CDR3: CASRKTGVEVYGYTF. The CDR3 DNA follows: TGTGCCAGCAGGAAGACAGGGGTGGAAGTCTATGGCTACACCTTC.

The gene calls are TRBV27 and TRBJ1-1, with D hard to call. CDR1 and CDR2 (germline): MNHEY, SMNVEV (reference sequence). V lost 4 bases, J lost 0 bases, and 12 bases lay in between. The CDR3 is made up of 15 amino acids. CDR3 region: CASSSTDFLNTEAFF. DNA of the CDR3: TGTGCCAGCAGTTCGACGGACTTTCTGAACACTGAAGCTTTCTTT.